Below, 2 T cell receptor beta chains from the same sample are listed, as sequenced in a study of blood T cell repertoires in COVID-19 (dated by TCRdb to the early 2020s). Libraries were constructed by the immunoSEQ multiplex PCR assay. Here the immuneACCESS table is served through TCRdb, limited to in-frame sequences with V and J called. Missing clones are a known gap in these copies; in checked studies unresolved V genes cover under half, and the rest lacks a known reason. For this sample there are 120,000 or so clones; over 75% appear just once. The top ten clones comprise 17% of the sample. The sample taken for sequencing was peripheral blood. The receptors originated from a man aged 30 to 39 with COVID-19, enrolled during active disease.

This rearrangement joins TRBV6-6 to TRBJ2-3, with D unresolved. V shed 5 bases and J shed 5 bases, with 11 bases lying between them. The CDR3 totals 13 residues. The V gene's germline CDR1 is MNHNY and CDR2 SVGAGI (reference sequence). The CDR3 protein is CASSPPPGDTQYF. The CDR3 bases are TGTGCCAGCAGTCCTCCTCCGGGAGATACGCAGTATTTT.

J is TRBJ1-6 and V is TRBV29-1, with D maybe TRBD1 (6 bases). V lost 7 bases to trimming and J lost 0 bases, with 16 bases between them. The length of the CDR3 is 16 residues. CDR1 and CDR2 from the germline V gene are SQVTM and ANQGSEA. The CDR3 region has the DNA TGCAGCGCTTACCCTCTGGACAGCTCCTATAATTCACCCCTCCACTTT. Its protein product is CSAYPLDSSYNSPLHF.